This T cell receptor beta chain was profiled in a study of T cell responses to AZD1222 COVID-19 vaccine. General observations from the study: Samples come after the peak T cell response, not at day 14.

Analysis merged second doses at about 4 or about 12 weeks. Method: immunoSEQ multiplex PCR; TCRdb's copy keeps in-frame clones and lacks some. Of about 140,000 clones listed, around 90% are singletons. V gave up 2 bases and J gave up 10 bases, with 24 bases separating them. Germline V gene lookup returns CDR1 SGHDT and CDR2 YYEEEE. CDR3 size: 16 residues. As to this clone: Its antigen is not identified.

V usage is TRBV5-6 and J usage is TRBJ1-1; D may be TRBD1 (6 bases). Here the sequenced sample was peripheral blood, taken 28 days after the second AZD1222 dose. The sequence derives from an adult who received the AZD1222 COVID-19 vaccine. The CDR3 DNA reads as TGTGCCAGCAGCTTAACATTAGGCAGAAAGGAGGGGGGAGCTTTCTTT. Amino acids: CASSLTLGRKEGGAFF.